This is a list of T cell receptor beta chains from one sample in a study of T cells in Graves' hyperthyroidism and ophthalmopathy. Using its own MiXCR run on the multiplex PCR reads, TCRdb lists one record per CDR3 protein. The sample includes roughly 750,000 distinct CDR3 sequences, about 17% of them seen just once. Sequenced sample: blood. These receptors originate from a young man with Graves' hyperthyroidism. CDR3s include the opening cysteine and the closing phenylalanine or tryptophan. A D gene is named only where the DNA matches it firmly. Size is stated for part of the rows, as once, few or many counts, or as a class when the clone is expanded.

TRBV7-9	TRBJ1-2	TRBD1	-	TGTGCCAGCAGCCCGGACAGGGGGCGGGCTCTGGGCTACACCTTC	CASSPDRGRALGYTF
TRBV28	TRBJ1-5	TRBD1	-	TGTGCCAGCAGCCTGGGTAGGGGAGGGGGCATCCGCAATCAGCCCCAGCATTTT	CASSLGRGGGIRNQPQHF
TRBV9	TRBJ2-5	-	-	TGTGCCAGCAGCGCAACAGGAGGGCCCCGAGAGACCCAGTACTTC	CASSATGGPRETQYF
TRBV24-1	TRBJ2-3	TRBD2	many	TGTGCCACCAGTGATTTTCTAGCGGGAGACACAGATACGCAGTATTTT	CATSDFLAGDTDTQYF
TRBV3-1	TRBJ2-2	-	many	TGTGCCAGCAGCCACCAGGGCAGGGAGCTGTTTTTT	CASSHQGRELFF
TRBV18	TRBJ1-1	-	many	TGTGCCAGCTCACCCGACCCCTTGAACACTGAAGCTTTCTTT	CASSPDPLNTEAFF
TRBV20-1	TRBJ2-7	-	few	TGCAGTGCTAGAGATCGGGCTGATTACTACGAGCAGTACTTC	CSARDRADYYEQYF
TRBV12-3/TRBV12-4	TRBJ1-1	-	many	TGTGCCAGCAGTTTTTCAGGGCCGGGCACTGAAGCTTTCTTT	CASSFSGPGTEAFF
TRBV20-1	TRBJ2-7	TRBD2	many	TGCAGTGCGGACACTCGACTAGCGGGAGACGAGCAGTACTTC	CSADTRLAGDEQYF
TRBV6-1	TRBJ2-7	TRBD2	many	TGTGCCAGCAGTGAAGCTTCAGGACTAGCGGGAGTTCTCGGGCAGTACTTC	CASSEASGLAGVLGQYF
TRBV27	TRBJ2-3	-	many	TGTGCCAGCAGTTTCGGCTTCCGAGGGACAGATACGCAGTATTTT	CASSFGFRGTDTQYF
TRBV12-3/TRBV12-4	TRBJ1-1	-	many	TGTGCCAGCAGTCTTGACAGAGGGCGCGCGTACACTGAAGCTTTCTTT	CASSLDRGRAYTEAFF
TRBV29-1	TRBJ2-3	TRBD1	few	TGCAGCTTAGAGCCGGGACAGGGGGCAGATACGCAGTATTTT	CSLEPGQGADTQYF
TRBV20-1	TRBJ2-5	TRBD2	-	TGCAGTGCTAGCTCGGGGCTAGCGGGAGTATCAGAGACCCAGTACTTC	CSASSGLAGVSETQYF
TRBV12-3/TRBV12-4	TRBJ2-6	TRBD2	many	TGTGCCAGCTCAGACGGGGGGGCGCGCGGGGCCAACGTCCTGACTTTC	CASSDGGARGANVLTF
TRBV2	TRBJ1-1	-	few	TGTGCCGCCGGGAACACAGATGAAGCTTTCTTT	CAAGNTDEAFF
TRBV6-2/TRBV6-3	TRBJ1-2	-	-	TGTGCCAGCGGATCCGGGGCCATCAATCCGTATGGCTACACCTTC	CASGSGAINPYGYTF
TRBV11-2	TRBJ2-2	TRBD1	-	TGTGCCAGCAGCTCCCTTCTCCGGGACAGGGGGCGCCGGACCGGGGAGCTGTTTTTT	CASSSLLRDRGRRTGELFF
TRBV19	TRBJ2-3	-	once	TGTGCCACCCTCGCCAGCGGTTACACAGATACGCAGTATTTT	CATLASGYTDTQYF
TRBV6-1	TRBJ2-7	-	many	TGTGCCAGCATCCCAGGGCGGGACAGATTTGGCCACGAGCAGTACTTC	CASIPGRDRFGHEQYF
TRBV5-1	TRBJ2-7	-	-	TGCGCCAGCAGCTCAATGACTGTGACAGGAGGCGGGGACGAGCAGTACTTC	CASSSMTVTGGGDEQYF
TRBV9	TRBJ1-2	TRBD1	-	TGTGCCAGCAGCGCAGGATACAGGGGGAGGGACAACTATGGCTACACCTTC	CASSAGYRGRDNYGYTF
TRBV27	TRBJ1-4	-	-	TGTGCCAGCAGTCCTCTACAGGGTAATGAAAAACTGTTTTTT	CASSPLQGNEKLFF
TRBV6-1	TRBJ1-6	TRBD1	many	TGTGCCAGCAGACCCGGGACAGCGAGGTCACCCCTCCACTTT	CASRPGTARSPLHF
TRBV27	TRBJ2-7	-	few	TGTGCCAGCAGTTCTTATCAGGGAGGCTCCTACGAGCAGTACTTC	CASSSYQGGSYEQYF
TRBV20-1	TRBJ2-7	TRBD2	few	TGCAGTGCTAGCGGGAGGATCTACGAGCAGTACTTC	CSASGRIYEQYF
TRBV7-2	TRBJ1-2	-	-	TGTGCCAGCAGCCGACCGGGACAAGGCCCCCCAACCTTC	CASSRPGQGPPTF
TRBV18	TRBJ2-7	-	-	TGTGCCAGTTCGCGAGGCGGCGGGGTATCCTACGAGCAGTACTTC	CASSRGGGVSYEQYF
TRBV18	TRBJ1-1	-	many	TGTGCCAGCTCACCCCCGGGCAGGGGTGACACTGAAGCTTTCTTT	CASSPPGRGDTEAFF
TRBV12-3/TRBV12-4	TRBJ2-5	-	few	TGTGCCAGCAGTTTAACTAGCCCCGAGACCCAGTACTTC	CASSLTSPETQYF
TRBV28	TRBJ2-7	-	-	TGTGCCAGCACCTCGGGTACCCGCTCGGGGCAGTACTTC	CASTSGTRSGQYF
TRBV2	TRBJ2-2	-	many	TGTGCCAGCAGTGAAGTGGAAGCAGCGAACACCGGGGAGCTGTTTTTT	CASSEVEAANTGELFF
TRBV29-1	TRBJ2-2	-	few	TGCAGCGTTCCCACAGAGACCGGGGAGCTGTTTTTT	CSVPTETGELFF
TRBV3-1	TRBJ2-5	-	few	TGTGCCAGCAGCCAAGATGGTCAGCGAGAGAGGTACTTC	CASSQDGQRERYF
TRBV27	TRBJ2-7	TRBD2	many	TGTGCCAGCAGTCGACTTCCCGGGACTAGCGGGTCCTACGAGCAGTACTTC	CASSRLPGTSGSYEQYF
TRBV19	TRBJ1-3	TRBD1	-	TGTGCCAGTAGTCTGGGACAGGACGTCGCTGGAAACACCATATATTTT	CASSLGQDVAGNTIYF
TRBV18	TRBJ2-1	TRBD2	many	TGTGCCAGCTCACCAGGGACTAGCGGAGACAATGAGCAGTTCTTC	CASSPGTSGDNEQFF
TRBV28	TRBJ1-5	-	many	TGTGCCAGCAGTCCCCAACCGAAGCCCCAGCATTTT	CASSPQPKPQHF
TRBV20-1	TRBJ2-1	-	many	TGCAGTGCTAGAGATCGGGTGGGCCGGCAGGACCCCGTGGGTGAGCAGTTCTTC	CSARDRVGRQDPVGEQFF
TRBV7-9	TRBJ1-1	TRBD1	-	TGTGCCAGCAGCCCAACACAAGGACAGGGGGTCACTGAAGCTTTCTTT	CASSPTQGQGVTEAFF
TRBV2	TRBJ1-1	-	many	TGTGCCAGCAGTGGTTTAACAGGGTATATGAACACTGAAGCTTTCTTT	CASSGLTGYMNTEAFF
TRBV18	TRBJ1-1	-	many	TGTGCCAGCTCACCCGGGAACACTGAAGCTTTCTTT	CASSPGNTEAFF
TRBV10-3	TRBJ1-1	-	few	TGTGCCATCAATAGGGGTATGAACACTGAAGCTTTCTTT	CAINRGMNTEAFF
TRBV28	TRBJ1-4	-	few	TGTGCCAGCAGTCATAATGCTAATGAAAAACTGTTTTTT	CASSHNANEKLFF
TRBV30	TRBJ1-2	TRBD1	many	TGTGCCTTCGGACAGGGTGAACATGGCTACACCTTC	CAFGQGEHGYTF
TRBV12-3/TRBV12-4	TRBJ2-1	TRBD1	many	TGTGCCAGCAGTTTACGTCGGGACAGTGAGCAGTTCTTC	CASSLRRDSEQFF
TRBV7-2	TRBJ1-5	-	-	TGTGCCAGCAGCCAAGAGGCGGCCGGGACACCTAATCAGCCCCAGCATTTT	CASSQEAAGTPNQPQHF
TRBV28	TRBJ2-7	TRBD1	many	TGTGCCAGCAGTTCGAAGCCGGGACAGGGAAGGGGATACTACGAGCAGTACTTC	CASSSKPGQGRGYYEQYF
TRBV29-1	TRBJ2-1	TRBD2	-	TGCAGCGTCCACGGACTAGCGGTGAATGAGCAGTTCTTC	CSVHGLAVNEQFF
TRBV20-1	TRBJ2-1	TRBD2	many	TGCAGTGCTAGAGACCTCAGCGGGAGGGCCAATGAGCAGTTCTTC	CSARDLSGRANEQFF
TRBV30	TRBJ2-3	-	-	TGTGCCTGGAGTGTACCAGTACTGGATACGCAGTATTTT	CAWSVPVLDTQYF
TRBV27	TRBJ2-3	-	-	TGTGCCAACAGTTTATTATCGGTCGTACTGAGCACAGATACGCAGTATTTT	CANSLLSVVLSTDTQYF
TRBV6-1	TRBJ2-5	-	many	TGTGCCAGCAGTAGGCGGGCCAGTCGCGTGGAGACCCAGTACTTC	CASSRRASRVETQYF
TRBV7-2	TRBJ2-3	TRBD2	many	TGTGCCAGCAGCCCTACCCACGGGGGGGCAGATACGCAGTATTTT	CASSPTHGGADTQYF
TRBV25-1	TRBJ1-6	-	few	TGTGCCAGCAGTAGGGACCCTCAGGCGAATTCACCCCTCCACTTT	CASSRDPQANSPLHF
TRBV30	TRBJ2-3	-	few	TGTGCCTGGAGTCCAGGCACAGATACGCAGTATTTT	CAWSPGTDTQYF
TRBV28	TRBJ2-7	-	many	TGTGCCAGCCACTCCGGACCTCCCAGCGAGCAGTACTTC	CASHSGPPSEQYF
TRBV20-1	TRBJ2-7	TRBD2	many	TGCAGTGCTGGGACTAGCGGCGCCTACGAGCAGTACTTC	CSAGTSGAYEQYF
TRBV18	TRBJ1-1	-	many	TGTGCCAGCCTTACCAAAGGGGAAACTGAAGCTTTCTTT	CASLTKGETEAFF